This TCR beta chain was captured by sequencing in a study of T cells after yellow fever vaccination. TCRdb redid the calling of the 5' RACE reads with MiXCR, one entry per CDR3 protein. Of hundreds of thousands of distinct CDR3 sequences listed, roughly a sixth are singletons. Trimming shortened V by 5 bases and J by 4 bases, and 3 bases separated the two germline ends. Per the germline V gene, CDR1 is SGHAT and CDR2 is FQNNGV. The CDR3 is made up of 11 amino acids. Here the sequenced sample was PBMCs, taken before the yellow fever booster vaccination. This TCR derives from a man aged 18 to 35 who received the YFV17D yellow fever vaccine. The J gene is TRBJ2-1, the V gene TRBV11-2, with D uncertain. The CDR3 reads CASSKYNEQFF. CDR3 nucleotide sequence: TGTGCCAGCAGCAAATACAATGAGCAGTTCTTC.